One and the same sample provided the 8 T cell receptor beta chains below, sequenced in a study of blood T cell repertoires in COVID-19. Clones were read by immunoSEQ multiplex PCR, and TCRdb kept only the in-frame ones, dropping some. The table shows around 310,000 clones, with nearly 90% occurring only once. The sequenced sample consisted of peripheral blood. The receptors were gathered from a woman between 40 and 50 years old with COVID-19, enrolled during active disease.

The DNA of the CDR3 is TGTGCCAGCAGCCCTGTGGGACAGGGAAACTATGGCTACACCTTC. It codes for CASSPVGQGNYGYTF. The gene calls are TRBV27 and TRBJ1-2; TRBD1 matches 9 bases. Trimming cost V 6 bases and J 2 bases; bases outside gene matches: 7. The CDR3 totals 15 residues. CDR1 MNHEY and CDR2 SMNVEV come from the germline V gene (reference sequence).

The gene calls are TRBV7-2 and TRBJ1-1; 7 positions agree with TRBD1. This CDR3 comprises 16 residues. With 1 base clipped from V and 0 bases from J, the junction kept 5 bases outside the gene matches. Germline V gene lookup returns CDR1 SGHTA and CDR2 FQGNSA. The CDR3 region is CASSLGWDRLNTEAFF. The CDR3 DNA reads as TGTGCCAGCAGCTTAGGCTGGGACAGATTGAACACTGAAGCTTTCTTT.

The J gene is TRBJ1-2, the V gene TRBV28, with 7 nucleotides matching TRBD1. The CDR3 totals 15 residues. From germline, CDR1 is MDHEN and CDR2 SYDVKM. V lost 7 bases, J lost 7 bases, and 15 bases stayed unmatched. The CDR3 region has the DNA TGTGCCAGCACTGGCGGCAGGGACAGACTGCGTGGCTACACCTTC. Encoded protein: CASTGGRDRLRGYTF.

The count of this clone is one. The chain has TRBV6-6 and TRBJ1-3; D unresolved. V lost 5 bases and J 0 bases, leaving 14 bases between the germline ends. Germline V CDR1 and CDR2: MNHNY, SVGAGI (reference sequence). The CDR3 contains 16 residues. This CDR3 is CASSQELILSGNTIYF. CDR3 DNA sequence: TGTGCCAGCAGTCAAGAACTCATTCTCTCTGGAAACACCATATATTTT.

The chain is built from TRBV28 and TRBJ2-3; tentatively, D is TRBD1 (6 bases). The CDR3 extends over 17 amino acids. Germline CDR1 MDHEN, CDR2 SYDVKM. V was clipped by 5 bases and J by 5 bases, with 23 bases between them. CDR3 sequence (DNA): TGTGCCAGCAGTAGCGGACGACAGGTTCGGCCGTTAGATACGCAGTATTTT. This translates into CASSSGRQVRPLDTQYF.

The chain employs TRBV18 and TRBJ2-2; no reliable D call. The V end was cut by 6 bases, the J end by 0 bases, with 2 bases between. Germline-derived CDR1 and CDR2 are KGHSH and LQKENI. The CDR3 is 12 amino acids. CDR3 loop: CASSSNTGELFF. The CDR3, as DNA: TGTGCCAGCTCCTCGAACACCGGGGAGCTGTTTTTT.

The chain couples TRBV5-1 to TRBJ1-1, with D possibly matching TRBD1 (6 bases). Germline CDR1 SGHRS, CDR2 YFSETQ. The CDR3 has 14 residues. Deletions cut 1 base from V and 1 base from J, with 8 bases between. For the CDR3, the DNA is TGCGCCAGCAGCTTGCGGACAGAGAACACTGAAGCTTTCTTT. Its protein is CASSLRTENTEAFF.

In DNA form, the CDR3 reads TGCGCCAGCAGCTTGGGGGGGCCGGGAGATACGCAGTATTTT. Encoded protein: CASSLGGPGDTQYF. V is TRBV5-1 and J is TRBJ2-3, with D tentatively TRBD1 (6 bases). Germline V lookup: CDR1 SGHRS, CDR2 YFSETQ. CDR3 length: 14 amino acids. V was shortened by 0 bases and J by 5 bases, with 10 bases between the two germline ends. Together with reference TRBV5-1 and TRBJ2-3, the CDR3 gives the full variable domain: KAGVTQTPRYLIKTRGQQVTLSCSPISGHRSVSWYQQTPGQGLQFLFEYFSETQRNKGNFPGRFSGRQFSNSRSEMNVSTLELGDSALYLCASSLGGPGDTQYFGPGTRLTVL.